These 24 T cell receptor delta chains were all obtained from the same sample, sequenced in a study of DNA immune sequencing with unique molecular identifiers. All 8 TRDV and 4 TRDJ genes were targeted in 32-plex amplification of genomic DNA. Adapter PCR followed approximately 3 barcoding PCR cycles that attached a 12-nucleotide UMI. TCRdb fed the multiplex PCR reads into CATT to redo clone calling. The profile shows around 5,400 delta-chain clones, roughly a tenth of them singletons. What was sequenced was gamma-delta T cells enriched from blood buffy coat, or unenriched PBMCs (not recorded which). Receptor source: a human donor in good health.

Sample share makes this clone medium-sized. The genes are TRDV2 and TRDJ1, with TRDD3 as a possible D gene (6 bases). V gave up 2 bases and J gave up 0 bases, with 12 bases separating them. This CDR3 is built from 15 residues. The germline V gene has CDR1 GEAIGNYY and CDR2 EKD. CDR3 in amino acids: CACDRLGGHTDKLIF. The CDR3 nucleotides read TGTGCCTGTGACAGATTGGGGGGCCACACCGATAAACTCATCTTT.

In regard to this clone: A single base is all that separates this from a far larger clone, so a read error is likely. This CDR3 is also generated by other DNA sequences in the sample. This chain connects TRDV2 to TRDJ1; 11 nucleotides match TRDD3. The CDR3 sequence is 15 residues long. CDR1 and CDR2 from the germline V gene are GEAIGNYY and EKD. The CDR3 is CACDLLGDRGDKLIF. In DNA, the CDR3 is TGCGCCTGTGACCTACTGGGGGATAGGGGCGATAAACTCATCTTT.

This clone was recorded a few times. TCRdb's entry gives the protein of a much larger clone, which mismatches this DNA's translation at residue 5, likely from a read error; the protein reported here is translated from the DNA. The V and J genes are TRDV3 and TRDJ1, with D perhaps matching TRDD3 (6 bases). Germline-derived CDR1 and CDR2 are TVYSNPD and GDNSRS (reference sequence). Trimming removed 5 bases from V and 8 bases from J, with 21 bases in between. The CDR3 loop spans 13 amino acids. DNA of the CDR3: TGTGCCCCCGGGGCATCTCTGGGGACAAAACTCATCTTT. Its translation is CAPGASLGTKLIF.

Concerning this clone: For this DNA, TCRdb reports the protein of a much larger clone, which diverges at residue 11, most likely from a read error; the protein presented here is translated directly from the DNA. This sequence joins TRAV38-2/DV8 and TRDJ1, with 9 bases lining up with TRDD3. J lost 2 bases, V lost 1 base, and 15 bases had no gene match. There are 19 residues in the CDR3. The germline CDR1 and CDR2 sequences are TSESDYY and QEAYKQQN. The CDR3 is CAYRSRTPWGMRGTDKLIF. In DNA form, the CDR3 reads TGTGCTTATAGGAGCCGAACTCCCTGGGGGATGCGGGGTACCGATAAACTCATCTTT.

This clone was picked up many times. V is TRDV2 and J is TRDJ1; 9 nucleotides agree with TRDD3. Losses at the gene ends were 0 bases for V and 0 bases for J; bases not matched to a gene: 16. In germline, CDR1 is GEAIGNYY, CDR2 EKD. CDR3 length: 20 residues. The CDR3 sequence is CACDTVGRLGDADNTDKLIF. Here the CDR3 DNA reads TGTGCCTGTGACACCGTAGGACGACTGGGGGACGCCGATAACACCGATAAACTCATCTTT.

This clone was recorded at least ten times. This chain uses TRDV1 with TRDJ1; 12 nucleotides align to TRDD3. TCRdb records no J gene; here it was assigned by comparing the DNA to germline. The J segment lost 0 bases and the V segment lost 1 base, leaving 30 bases of the junction unmatched. CDR3 size: 26 residues. Germline V gene data show CDR1 as TSWWSYY and CDR2 as QGS. The CDR3 sequence is CALGERRSYVLWGIRARSWYTDKLIF. The CDR3 DNA reads TGTGCTCTTGGGGAACGGAGGTCCTACGTGCTCTGGGGGATACGGGCGAGGAGTTGGTACACCGATAAACTCATCTTT.

The V and J genes are TRDV1 and TRDJ1, with D possibly TRDD2 on 5 matching bases. Matching the DNA to germline supplied the J gene, which TCRdb does not give. With 4 bases removed from V and 0 bases from J, the gap between germline ends came to 30 bases. The CDR3 extends over 21 amino acids. In germline, CDR1 is TSWWSYY, CDR2 QGS. For the CDR3, the DNA is TGTGCTCTTGGGGTGCTTCCGAGATTACTGACAAACCCAACGTACACCGATAAACTCATCTTT. Its protein product is CALGVLPRLLTNPTYTDKLIF.

Comments on this clone: The protein held in TCRdb is that of a much larger clone and does not match this DNA's translation at residue 10, likely because of a read error; the protein shown is translated from the DNA. The chain couples TRDV2 to TRDJ1, with 7 positions matching TRDD3. V trimming: 3 bases; J trimming: 3 bases; junction bases outside the gene matches: 9. Germline CDR1 reads GEAIGNYY; CDR2 reads EKD. CDR3 length: 15 residues. The DNA of the CDR3 is TGTGCCTGTGACCTACTGGGGACAGACGCCGATAAACTCATCTTT. Its translation: CACDLLGTDADKLIF.

In the case of this clone: A junction boundary mismatches the germline segment, possibly from a read error. This chain connects TRDV1 to TRDJ3; perhaps D is TRDD2 or TRDD3 (5 bases each). TCRdb lists no J gene, so it was determined here by aligning the DNA to germline. CDR3 length: 20 residues. Per germline, CDR1 TSWWSYY and CDR2 QGS. CDR3 sequence (DNA): TGCGCTTGGGGAATGCCTACTCGGGGCTTTAGCTCCTGGGACACCCGACAGATGTTTTTC. The encoded protein is CAWGMPTRGFSSWDTRQMFF.

Remarks on this clone: The likely explanation is a read error, given a far larger clone one base away. Other DNA variants within this sample encode the same CDR3. The chain carries TRDV2 and TRDJ1; no clear D gene. Looked up from germline, CDR1 is GEAIGNYY and CDR2 is EKD. The CDR3 spans 16 residues. The ends were cut back, 3 bases at V and 2 bases at J, with 18 bases in the middle. The DNA of the CDR3 is TGTGCCTGTGACCCGTCCGATCGGAAGTATACCGATAAACTCATCTTT. Translated, it gives CACDPSDRKYTDKLIF.

A few counts support this clone. The TCRdb record carries a much larger clone's protein, which differs from this DNA's translation at residue 4; a read error is the likely cause, and the protein listed here is the DNA translation. The J gene is TRDJ1, the V gene TRDV2, with 9 bases matching TRDD3. The CDR3 runs to 17 residues. The germline CDR1 and CDR2 sequences are GEAIGNYY and EKD. The CDR3 loop reads CACYTLTGGPYTDKLIF. The CDR3 region has the DNA TGTGCCTGTTACACCCTTACTGGGGGACCCTACACCGATAAACTCATCTTT.

On this clone itself: A far larger clone is only one base removed, so a read error is likely. Other DNA sequences of this sample code for an identical CDR3. The rearrangement links TRDV2 to TRDJ1; 8 bases match TRDD3. The CDR3 spans 20 residues. From germline, CDR1 is GEAIGNYY and CDR2 EKD. The CDR3 sequence is CACDTLRVSGGHEYTDKLIF. CDR3 DNA sequence: TGTGCCTGTGACACCCTGAGGGTTTCTGGGGGACACGAGTACACCGATAAACTCATATTT.

This clone was detected only a few times. This likely stems from a read error, as it lies one base from a far larger clone. In the same sample, other DNA sequences code for this CDR3. This rearrangement joins TRDV2 to TRDJ1; no definite D call. Germline values: CDR1 GEAIGNYY, CDR2 EKD. This CDR3 region has 14 residues. CDR3 in amino acids: CACDSVENTDKLIF. CDR3 bases: TGTGCATGTGATTCGGTAGAGAACACCGATAAACTCATCTTT.

There are many counts of this clone. A far larger clone is a single base away, which makes a read error likely. The same CDR3 can be traced to other DNA sequences in this sample. J is TRDJ1 and V is TRDV2, with TRDD3 identical over 11 bases. This CDR3 has 15 amino acids. Germline-derived CDR1 and CDR2 are GEAIGNYY and EKD. The chain's CDR3 is CACAQLGDRDDKLIF. CDR3 DNA: TGTGCTTGTGCCCAACTGGGGGATAGGGACGATAAACTCATCTTT.

As regards this clone: For this DNA, TCRdb reports the protein of a much larger clone, which diverges at residue 6, most likely from a read error; the protein presented here is translated directly from the DNA. The chain is built from TRDV2 and TRDJ1; 13 nucleotides match TRDD3. Germline CDR1 is GEAIGNYY and CDR2 is EKD. CDR3 length: 20 amino acids. V shed 0 bases and J 0 bases; nucleotides not matched to a gene: 12. The CDR3 coding sequence is TGTGCCTGTGACACCGGCGCTACTGGGGGATACGGAGGGTACACCGATAAACTCATCTTT. It is translated as CACDTGATGGYGGYTDKLIF.

The sample holds a few counts of this clone. A far larger clone is one base from this, pointing to a likely read error. Other nucleotide sequences from this sample produce the same CDR3. CDR3 DNA sequence: TGTGCCTTTACTCTAGACTGGGGGATAAGGGGGTATACCGATAAACTCATCTTT. It yields the protein CAFTLDWGIRGYTDKLIF. The chain links TRDV3 to TRDJ1; 11 nucleotides line up with TRDD3. Germline V gene sequence: CDR1 TVYSNPD, CDR2 GDNSRS (reference sequence). V gave up 1 base and J gave up 2 bases; unmatched junction bases: 15. This CDR3 spans 18 amino acids.

At least ten counts were recorded for this clone. Other DNA sequences in the same sample also yield this CDR3. The rearrangement links TRDV1 to TRDJ1; 12 nucleotides match TRDD3. Since TCRdb gives no J gene, matching the DNA to germline was used here to assign it. Germline V CDR1 and CDR2: TSWWSYY, QGS. There are 22 residues in the CDR3. Germline trimming cut 1 base from V and 7 bases from J; bases unmatched to any gene: 25. CDR3 in DNA: TGTGCTCTTGGGGAACCGGTGGTCCCACTTCCTCTGGGGGATACGATGCGGAGTAAACTCATCTTT. This codes for CALGEPVVPLPLGDTMRSKLIF.

This clone came up once. A far larger clone is just one base off, so this is likely a read error. The chain combines TRDV1 with TRDJ1; 10 nucleotides line up with TRDD3. As TCRdb names no J gene, one was assigned here on the basis of a DNA match to germline. With V trimmed by 0 bases and J by 3 bases, 34 bases remained unmatched. CDR3 length: 26 residues. Germline V lookup: CDR1 TSWWSYY, CDR2 QGS. CDR3 DNA: TGTGCTCTTGGGGAACTGGGGTTCCTACAGTCCTTAACTGGGGGATCTTCTTCTTTGTACTCCGATAAACTCATCTTT. This encodes CALGELGFLQSLTGGSSSLYSDKLIF.

In regard to this clone: A single base is all that separates this from a far larger clone, so a read error is likely. This sample includes further DNA sequences coding for the same CDR3. This CDR3 is CACDGVGANTDKLIF. CDR3 bases: TGTGCCTGTGACGGCGTCGGTGCAAACACCGATAAACTCATTTTT. V is TRDV2 and J is TRDJ1; D not resolved. The germline V gene has CDR1 GEAIGNYY and CDR2 EKD. The CDR3 loop spans 15 amino acids.

About this clone: The same CDR3 is also encoded by other DNA sequences in this sample. The V gene lacks a call, and TRDJ1 is the J gene; TRDD3, the table's D call, was not compared with the DNA. The CDR3 totals 26 residues. DNA for the CDR3: TGTGCCTGTGACACCGTCCTGGGGACGTCGGACCTCTTCGGGGGATACGGAGCCGTGTACACCGATAAACTCATCTTC. Translating it yields CACDTVLGTSDLFGGYGAVYTDKLIF.

CDR3 DNA: TGTGCCTGTGACCCCGCGTTTACTGGGGGATTCAGGGACACCCGACAGATGTTTTTC. Amino acids: CACDPAFTGGFRDTRQMFF. The chain has TRDV2 and TRDJ3; 10 positions match TRDD3. There are 19 residues in the CDR3. V shed 3 bases and J 5 bases; nucleotides not matched to a gene: 12. The V gene's germline CDR1 is GEAIGNYY and CDR2 EKD.

Many counts were recorded for this clone. The chain has TRAV29/DV5 and TRDJ4, with 13 bases aligning to TRDD3. No J gene was available from TCRdb, and it was assigned here by a germline match of the DNA. The CDR3 spans 21 residues. Germline V gene data show CDR1 as NSMFDY and CDR2 as ISSIKDK. V lost 0 bases, J lost 3 bases, and 23 bases stayed unmatched. CDR3 amino acids: CAASAFRFSAIDWGIRGPLIF. The CDR3 bases are TGTGCAGCAAGCGCCTTCCGATTCTCTGCTATTGACTGGGGGATACGCGGACCCCTGATCTTT.

Turning to this clone: The mismatch at residue 16 between this DNA's translation and the TCRdb protein of a much larger clone likely reflects a read error; the protein shown is translated from the DNA. The V and J genes are TRDV2 and TRDJ1, with 9 bases aligning to TRDD3. The J call may be in error: the DNA end matches TRDJ2 better. Germline V CDR1 and CDR2: GEAIGNYY, EKD. There are 17 residues in the CDR3. The CDR3 loop reads CACDTLGDGKYTDKLFF. Here the CDR3 DNA reads TGTGCCTGTGACACTCTGGGGGATGGAAAGTACACCGATAAACTCTTCTTT.

There are a few counts of this clone. TCRdb's protein, taken from a much larger clone, differs from this DNA's translation at residue 8, likely owing to a read error; the protein displayed comes from the DNA. For the CDR3, the DNA is TGTGCCTGTGACACCCTCGTGTCGGGGGAGAACACCGATAAACTCATCTTT. Translating it yields CACDTLVSGENTDKLIF. The chain has TRDV2 and TRDJ1; tentative D call: TRDD3 (6 bases). Per germline, CDR1 GEAIGNYY and CDR2 EKD. The V and J ends lost 0 bases and 0 bases respectively, with 16 bases between them. CDR3 length: 17 residues.